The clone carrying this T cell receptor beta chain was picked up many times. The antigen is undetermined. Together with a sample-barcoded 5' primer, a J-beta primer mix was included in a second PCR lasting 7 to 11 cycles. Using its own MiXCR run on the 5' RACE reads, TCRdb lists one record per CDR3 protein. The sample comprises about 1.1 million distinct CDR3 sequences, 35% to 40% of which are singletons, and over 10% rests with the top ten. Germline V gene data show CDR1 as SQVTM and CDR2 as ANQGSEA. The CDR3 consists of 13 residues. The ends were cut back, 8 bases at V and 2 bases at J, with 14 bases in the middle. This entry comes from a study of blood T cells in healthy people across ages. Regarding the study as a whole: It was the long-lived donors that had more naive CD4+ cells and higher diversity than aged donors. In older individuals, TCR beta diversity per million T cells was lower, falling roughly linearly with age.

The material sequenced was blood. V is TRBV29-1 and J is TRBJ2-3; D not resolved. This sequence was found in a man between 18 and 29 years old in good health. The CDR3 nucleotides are TGCAGCCTAAGAGTGGGGAACACAGATACGCAGTATTTT. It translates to CSLRVGNTDTQYF.